The 7 T cell receptor beta chains given below trace back to one sample, sequenced in a study of T-cell reconstitution after alpha-beta-depleted transplantation in children (dated by TCRdb to about 2016). Libraries were constructed by PCR. TCRdb names Illumina HiSeq 2500 as the instrument used. TCR library preparation used molecular barcoding, with unique molecular identifiers applied to normalize quantification of the TCRbeta repertoire. In-frame beta chains were kept once TCRdb had trimmed the public reads at Q25 with fastp and called clones with MiXCR. Each CDR3 protein gets just one entry, which takes the most common genes and DNA from the rows behind it. A total of about 420,000 distinct CDR3 sequences appear in this sample, roughly 15% of them only once. Approximately 28% of the sample is taken by the ten largest. The sample's treatment or condition label, decoded: allogeneic hematopoietic cell transplantation with graft depleted of TCRalphabeta T cells and CD19 B cells.

The sequencing here drew on PBMCs, mostly from graft donor cells, taken 360 days after TCRalphabeta/CD19-depleted stem cell transplant. These receptors were collected from a boy less than two years old who had a stem cell transplant for Wiskott-Aldrich syndrome, so the T cells may come from the graft donor.

V and J are TRBV6-2 or TRBV6-3 and TRBJ2-2, with 7 bases fitting TRBD1. Trimming removed 7 bases from V and 4 bases from J; junction bases left unmatched: 12. The CDR3 covers 16 residues. Germline V gene lookup returns CDR1 MNHEY and CDR2 SVGEGT. The CDR3, as DNA: TGTGCCAGCAACATCCCTCTGACAGGGCGCACCGGGGAGCTGTTTTTT. It yields the protein CASNIPLTGRTGELFF.

The CDR3 region is CASRVAGFGETQYF. The CDR3 region has the DNA TGTGCCAGCAGGGTAGCGGGATTCGGAGAGACCCAGTACTTC. The chain has TRBV7-9 and TRBJ2-5; 8 positions agree with TRBD2. V lost 6 bases and J lost 4; bases outside the gene matches: 7. Germline V gene lookup returns CDR1 SEHNR and CDR2 FQNEAQ (reference sequence). This CDR3 has 14 amino acids.

This clonotype came up a few times. The gene calls are TRBV10-2 and TRBJ2-4, with 12 positions matching TRBD2. CDR1 is WSHSY and CDR2 is SAAADI in the germline V gene. This CDR3 region has 18 residues. With 3 bases clipped from V and 1 base from J, the junction kept 7 bases outside the gene matches. In DNA form, the CDR3 reads TGCGCCAGCAGTGATCTAGCGGGAGGGCCGTTGGCCAAAAACATTCAGTACTTC. Amino acids: CASSDLAGGPLAKNIQYF.

This clonotype has only a few counts. The J gene is TRBJ2-7, the V gene TRBV28; D uncertain. Germline CDR1 and CDR2: MDHEN and SYDVKM. V lost 4 bases, J lost 1 base, and 11 bases lay in between. The CDR3 loop spans 14 amino acids. The CDR3 loop reads CASSSPDRSYEQYF. In nucleotides, the CDR3 is TGTGCCAGCAGTTCTCCGGACCGATCCTACGAGCAGTACTTC.

The chain recombines TRBV10-3 with TRBJ2-1, with TRBD2 identical over 10 bases. CDR1 and CDR2 from the germline V gene are ENHRY and SYGVKD. CDR3 length equals 17 residues. V trimming: 3 bases; J trimming: 0 bases; junction bases outside the gene matches: 5. The CDR3 DNA is TGTGCCATCAGTGAACTAGCGGGAATCCGCTCCTACAATGAGCAGTTCTTC. Residues: CAISELAGIRSYNEQFF.

V and J are TRBV12-3 or TRBV12-4 and TRBJ2-7; D is perhaps TRBD2 (6 bases). Trimming took 5 bases from V and 3 from J, leaving 14 bases between them. This CDR3 region has 14 residues. The CDR3 DNA sequence: TGTGCCAGCAGTCGGACGGAGGAGGGCTACGAGCAGTACTTC. This gives the protein CASSRTEEGYEQYF.

At least ten counts were recorded for this clonotype. The CDR3 is CASSLGATKNIQYF. For the CDR3, the DNA is TGTGCCAGCAGCTTGGGGGCGACCAAAAACATTCAGTACTTC. This chain joins TRBV7-2 and TRBJ2-4; tentative D call: TRBD1 (6 bases). The CDR3 runs 14 residues. Germline CDR1 is SGHTA and CDR2 is FQGNSA. The germline V and J ends were trimmed by 3 bases and 2 bases, with 8 bases remaining between them.